Listed below are T cell receptor beta chains from one sample, sequenced in a study of blood T cell repertoires in COVID-19. The repertoire was sequenced with immunoSEQ multiplex PCR; TCRdb's copy has only in-frame clones and lacks some. The profile shows 250,000 or so clones, more than 75% of them singletons. Sequenced input: PBMCs or T cells enriched from blood (not recorded which). The receptors originated from a woman aged 18-35 years who had recovered from COVID-19. Each CDR3 is given without its conserved first and last residue. The order of the fields is V gene, J gene, CDR3 length, CDR3 protein.

V gene: TRBV12-3/TRBV12-4; J gene: TRBJ1-5; CDR3 length: 11; CDR3 protein: ASSQGVGQPQH
V gene: TRBV4-2; J gene: TRBJ1-4; CDR3 length: 12; CDR3 protein: ASSRQATNEKLF
V gene: TRBV11-2; J gene: TRBJ1-1; CDR3 length: 15; CDR3 protein: ASTNAGGTFRNTEAF
V gene: TRBV18; J gene: TRBJ1-2; CDR3 length: 17; CDR3 protein: ASSLGLPGGGGEDYGYT
V gene: TRBV29-1; J gene: TRBJ1-1; CDR3 length: 12; CDR3 protein: SVVPGDKNTEAF
V gene: TRBV3-1/TRBV3-2; J gene: TRBJ2-3; CDR3 length: 13; CDR3 protein: ASSPKARGADTQY
V gene: TRBV5-1; J gene: TRBJ2-2; CDR3 length: 13; CDR3 protein: ASSLGDRVSGELF
V gene: TRBV18; J gene: TRBJ2-7; CDR3 length: 15; CDR3 protein: ASSPGLAGGVSYEQY
V gene: TRBV24-1; J gene: TRBJ2-2; CDR3 length: 11; CDR3 protein: ATAEGNTGELF
V gene: TRBV19; J gene: TRBJ1-5; CDR3 length: 12; CDR3 protein: ATSLKGFDQPQH
V gene: TRBV12-1; J gene: TRBJ1-2; CDR3 length: 12; CDR3 protein: ASSATDSNYGYT
V gene: TRBV7-3; J gene: TRBJ2-2; CDR3 length: 13; CDR3 protein: ASKVAGEVTGELF
V gene: TRBV29-1; J gene: TRBJ1-2; CDR3 length: 12; CDR3 protein: SVLPQGLPYGYT
V gene: TRBV7-9; J gene: TRBJ2-1; CDR3 length: 14; CDR3 protein: ASSRTGLAGANEQF
V gene: TRBV29-1; J gene: TRBJ2-3; CDR3 length: 14; CDR3 protein: SVDQLAGINTDTQY
V gene: TRBV4-1; J gene: TRBJ1-5; CDR3 length: 14; CDR3 protein: ASSQGSGVRNQPQH
V gene: TRBV5-6; J gene: TRBJ2-7; CDR3 length: 13; CDR3 protein: ASSLKQAYSYEQY
V gene: TRBV7-9; J gene: TRBJ2-1; CDR3 length: 10; CDR3 protein: ASSRQNNEQF
V gene: TRBV30; J gene: TRBJ2-7; CDR3 length: 13; CDR3 protein: AWSELRHTPYEQY
V gene: TRBV5-1; J gene: TRBJ2-3; CDR3 length: 13; CDR3 protein: ASSPTVASTDTQY
V gene: TRBV9; J gene: TRBJ2-1; CDR3 length: 15; CDR3 protein: ASSVSGWEGSYNEQF
V gene: TRBV10-3; J gene: TRBJ2-1; CDR3 length: 12; CDR3 protein: AISEKAQGNEQF
V gene: TRBV11-2; J gene: TRBJ2-3; CDR3 length: 12; CDR3 protein: ASSRTGGGDTQY
V gene: TRBV19; J gene: TRBJ1-1; CDR3 length: 16; CDR3 protein: ASSIAQDRGLGNTEAF
V gene: TRBV9; J gene: TRBJ2-2; CDR3 length: 13; CDR3 protein: ASSVRGGYTGELF
V gene: TRBV15; J gene: TRBJ2-1; CDR3 length: 14; CDR3 protein: ATSRDPAGEGYEQF
V gene: TRBV5-6; J gene: TRBJ1-1; CDR3 length: 10; CDR3 protein: ASSLPNTEAF
V gene: TRBV2; J gene: TRBJ2-2; CDR3 length: 15; CDR3 protein: ASSGPAGGPNTGELF
V gene: TRBV27; J gene: TRBJ2-5; CDR3 length: 12; CDR3 protein: ASSYGARQETQY
V gene: TRBV15; J gene: TRBJ2-1; CDR3 length: 12; CDR3 protein: ATSRSRGSYEQF
V gene: TRBV9; J gene: TRBJ1-2; CDR3 length: 14; CDR3 protein: ASSVPRDRGFDGYT
V gene: TRBV19; J gene: TRBJ2-7; CDR3 length: 13; CDR3 protein: ASSRDRSWTDEQY
V gene: TRBV7-2; J gene: TRBJ1-2; CDR3 length: 13; CDR3 protein: ASSLVSGQNYGYT
V gene: TRBV7-2; J gene: TRBJ2-2; CDR3 length: 12; CDR3 protein: ASSLGRGTGELF
V gene: TRBV6-5; J gene: TRBJ2-3; CDR3 length: 10; CDR3 protein: ASLAFPDTQY
V gene: TRBV24-1; J gene: TRBJ2-1; CDR3 length: 12; CDR3 protein: ATTTGTEYNEQF
V gene: TRBV19; J gene: TRBJ1-5; CDR3 length: 10; CDR3 protein: ASTTGGGPQH
V gene: TRBV5-4; J gene: TRBJ2-7; CDR3 length: 13; CDR3 protein: ASSRRGESSYEQY
V gene: TRBV5-1; J gene: TRBJ2-5; CDR3 length: 12; CDR3 protein: ASSSANLVETQY
V gene: TRBV6-5; J gene: TRBJ2-2; CDR3 length: 13; CDR3 protein: ASRSRQGKTGELF
V gene: TRBV5-1; J gene: TRBJ2-1; CDR3 length: 12; CDR3 protein: ARSRRGSYNEQF
V gene: TRBV10-3; J gene: TRBJ2-1; CDR3 length: 12; CDR3 protein: AISGTTTYNEQF
V gene: TRBV28; J gene: TRBJ1-2; CDR3 length: 9; CDR3 protein: ASRWDRGYT
V gene: TRBV19; J gene: TRBJ1-5; CDR3 length: 17; CDR3 protein: ASSFNRGGEWLSNQPQH
V gene: TRBV28; J gene: TRBJ1-1; CDR3 length: 10; CDR3 protein: ASSFRGTEAF
V gene: TRBV4-1; J gene: TRBJ2-7; CDR3 length: 13; CDR3 protein: ASSQRTGSSYEQY
V gene: TRBV10-2; J gene: TRBJ2-7; CDR3 length: 13; CDR3 protein: ASSESAGGTNEQY